A selection of T cell receptor beta chains follows, all from one sample in a study of CD4 T cells in relation to SARS-CoV-2 and coronaviruses. Their recognized antigens are unknown. Clones were sequenced by immunoSEQ multiplex PCR, and TCRdb holds only the in-frame ones, with some missing. There are around 45,000 clones in the sample; approximately 80% occur only once, and over 1.1% lies in the top ten. Sequencing was done on a sample of naive CD4+ T cells from PBMCs, cultured in vitro. The receptors derive from an adult with COVID-19. Each CDR3 is given without its conserved first and last residue.

J,length,V,CDR3
TRBJ2-1,13,TRBV11-2,ASSKPSGSINEQF
TRBJ2-3,14,TRBV7-3,ASSPGLAASTDTQY
TRBJ2-1,15,TRBV11-2,ASSLEGAGVSYNEQF
TRBJ1-2,12,TRBV14,ASSQQRLNYGYT
TRBJ2-1,14,TRBV15,ATSQTVGGGYNEQF
TRBJ2-7,12,TRBV28,ASMTSGRAYEQY
TRBJ2-5,13,TRBV7-9,ASSVAGTEVGTQY
TRBJ2-3,21,TRBV10-3,AISDLDKFGLEKLAYLPDTQY
TRBJ2-2,14,TRBV14,ASSKYMRTNTGELF
TRBJ2-7,13,TRBV5-3,ARRPTSPSSYEQY
TRBJ1-6,12,TRBV5-6,ASSWATSRSPLH
TRBJ2-5,13,TRBV5-1,ATQWLAGSQETQY
TRBJ2-1,14,TRBV6-1,ASSAWGSGRANEQF
TRBJ2-2,11,TRBV29-1,SVLGQPTGELF
TRBJ1-2,10,TRBV5-1,ASRPGQIGYT
TRBJ2-1,11,TRBV10-3,AISEIQGDEQF
TRBJ2-2,11,TRBV7-3,ASSLGGSGELF
TRBJ1-1,14,TRBV28,ASSIRTWRVVTEAF
TRBJ1-1,11,TRBV7-6,ASSLGGSTEAF
TRBJ1-2,15,TRBV7-2,ASSLALQGQDNYGYT